This T cell receptor beta chain was captured by sequencing in a study of blood T cells in healthy people across ages. Germline V gene sequence: CDR1 LGHNA, CDR2 YNFKEQ. V was pared by 0 bases and J by 2 bases, with 4 bases of the junction left unmatched. The CDR3 extends over 16 amino acids. The use of a sample-barcoded 5' primer and a J-beta primer mix characterized a second PCR of 7 to 11 cycles. One entry per CDR3 protein results from TCRdb running MiXCR on the 5' RACE reads. Altogether approximately 600,000 distinct CDR3 sequences are present, approximately 50% being singletons, with the ten largest covering roughly 34%.

The receptor was derived from a man aged 60-69 years in good health. Sample: blood. This rearrangement joins TRBV4-2 to TRBJ2-1; TRBD2 matches 7 bases. CDR3 in amino acids: CASSQDASGTYNEQFF. The CDR3 bases are TGTGCCAGCAGCCAAGACGCTAGCGGAACCTACAATGAGCAGTTCTTC.